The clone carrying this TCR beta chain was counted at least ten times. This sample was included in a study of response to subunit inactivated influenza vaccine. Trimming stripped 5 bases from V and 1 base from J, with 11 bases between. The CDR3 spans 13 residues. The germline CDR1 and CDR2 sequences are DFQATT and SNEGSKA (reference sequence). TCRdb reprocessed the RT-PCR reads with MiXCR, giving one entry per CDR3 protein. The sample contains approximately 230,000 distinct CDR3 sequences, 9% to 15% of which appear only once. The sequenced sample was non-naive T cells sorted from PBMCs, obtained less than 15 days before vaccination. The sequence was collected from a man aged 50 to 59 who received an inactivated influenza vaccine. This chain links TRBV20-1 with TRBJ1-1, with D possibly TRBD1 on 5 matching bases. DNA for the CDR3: TGCAGTGCTTTCGGGGGGGGGAACACTGAAGCTTTCTTT. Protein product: CSAFGGGNTEAFF.